This is a list of T cell receptor beta chains from one sample in a study of T-cell reconstitution after alpha-beta-depleted transplantation in children. In TCRdb, the PCR reads were re-called with MiXCR into one record per CDR3 protein. This table has 400,000 to 450,000 distinct CDR3 sequences, 43% appearing once. The sequenced sample was PBMCs, obtained before TCRalphabeta/CD19-depleted stem cell transplant. Receptors were obtained from a girl aged 2 to 9 with aplastic anemia, due to receive a stem cell transplant. The CDR3 runs from the conserved cysteine through the conserved F or W. Fields, in order: D gene, J gene, V gene, CDR3 protein. The D gene is left open where the match is weak.

D gene: TRBD2
J gene: TRBJ2-2
V gene: TRBV7-2
CDR3 protein: CASSLWAGVSTGELFF

D gene: NA
J gene: TRBJ1-5
V gene: TRBV4-1
CDR3 protein: CASSQGEGLRTQPQHF

D gene: TRBD2
J gene: TRBJ2-2
V gene: TRBV6-5
CDR3 protein: CASSYSGISGITTGELFF

D gene: NA
J gene: TRBJ2-1
V gene: TRBV20-1
CDR3 protein: CSARDGPTEQFF

D gene: NA
J gene: TRBJ2-3
V gene: TRBV6-5
CDR3 protein: CASSSRGPRGTDTQYF

D gene: NA
J gene: TRBJ1-6
V gene: TRBV7-6
CDR3 protein: CASSFLRGNSPLHF

D gene: NA
J gene: TRBJ1-1
V gene: TRBV12-3/TRBV12-4
CDR3 protein: CASSLRTVFNTEAFF

D gene: TRBD2
J gene: TRBJ2-7
V gene: TRBV27
CDR3 protein: CASSLIGGGAYEQYF

D gene: TRBD1
J gene: TRBJ2-6
V gene: TRBV12-3/TRBV12-4
CDR3 protein: CASSRPTGTGANVLTF

D gene: NA
J gene: TRBJ2-7
V gene: TRBV20-1
CDR3 protein: CSASGREVNREQYF

D gene: NA
J gene: TRBJ2-5
V gene: TRBV25-1
CDR3 protein: CASSVLDGETQYF

D gene: TRBD2
J gene: TRBJ2-1
V gene: TRBV7-6
CDR3 protein: CASSLNSGITDEQFF

D gene: NA
J gene: TRBJ2-7
V gene: TRBV20-1
CDR3 protein: CSARPNPYEQYF

D gene: NA
J gene: TRBJ1-5
V gene: TRBV7-2
CDR3 protein: CASSLGFGGMGQPQHF

D gene: NA
J gene: TRBJ2-4
V gene: TRBV18
CDR3 protein: CASSRGVENIQYF

D gene: TRBD2
J gene: TRBJ2-5
V gene: TRBV5-6
CDR3 protein: CASSFGGGLGTQYF

D gene: TRBD2
J gene: TRBJ2-1
V gene: TRBV5-1
CDR3 protein: CASSSLAGNAYNEQFF

D gene: NA
J gene: TRBJ1-2
V gene: TRBV28
CDR3 protein: CASSRSGDYGYTF

D gene: NA
J gene: TRBJ2-6
V gene: TRBV20-1
CDR3 protein: CSARKAWGESGANVLTF

D gene: NA
J gene: TRBJ1-5
V gene: TRBV28
CDR3 protein: CASSLRGGEDQPQHF

D gene: TRBD2
J gene: TRBJ2-4
V gene: TRBV2
CDR3 protein: CASRLGLAGGPYGKNIQYF

D gene: NA
J gene: TRBJ2-1
V gene: TRBV7-9
CDR3 protein: CASSLVGGYEQFF

D gene: TRBD2
J gene: TRBJ2-7
V gene: TRBV29-1
CDR3 protein: CSVSGRAYEQYF

D gene: NA
J gene: TRBJ1-1
V gene: TRBV5-1
CDR3 protein: CASSPDMNTEAFF

D gene: NA
J gene: TRBJ1-4
V gene: TRBV6-1
CDR3 protein: CASSVRHRATNEKLFF

D gene: NA
J gene: TRBJ2-5
V gene: TRBV7-2
CDR3 protein: CASRTLIQETQYF

D gene: NA
J gene: TRBJ1-2
V gene: TRBV27
CDR3 protein: CASSLSGSANYGYTF

D gene: TRBD2
J gene: TRBJ2-3
V gene: TRBV15
CDR3 protein: CATSRAAGGTDTQYF

D gene: NA
J gene: TRBJ2-1
V gene: TRBV20-1
CDR3 protein: CSASPPTPRAREQFF

D gene: NA
J gene: TRBJ1-4
V gene: TRBV6-2/TRBV6-3
CDR3 protein: CASSQDGSTTNEKLFF

D gene: TRBD2
J gene: TRBJ2-3
V gene: TRBV20-1
CDR3 protein: CSAGVLAGVGTDTQYF

D gene: TRBD2
J gene: TRBJ2-7
V gene: TRBV12-3/TRBV12-4
CDR3 protein: CASSRSASGGSYEQYF

D gene: NA
J gene: TRBJ2-1
V gene: TRBV20-1
CDR3 protein: CSARTWAVEQFF

D gene: TRBD1
J gene: TRBJ2-1
V gene: TRBV12-5
CDR3 protein: CASGGQYSYNEQFF

D gene: TRBD2
J gene: TRBJ2-7
V gene: TRBV24-1
CDR3 protein: CATRKGLEEGGSYEQYF

D gene: NA
J gene: TRBJ2-2
V gene: TRBV29-1
CDR3 protein: CSVEGVESGELFF

D gene: NA
J gene: TRBJ2-1
V gene: TRBV4-1
CDR3 protein: CASSQDRRPPDNEQFF

D gene: TRBD1
J gene: TRBJ1-1
V gene: TRBV27
CDR3 protein: CASSGTGDPEAFF

D gene: NA
J gene: TRBJ2-7
V gene: TRBV9
CDR3 protein: CASSVGSQGPYEQYF

D gene: NA
J gene: TRBJ2-4
V gene: TRBV20-1
CDR3 protein: CSATKNIQYF

D gene: NA
J gene: TRBJ2-7
V gene: TRBV6-5
CDR3 protein: CASSYSGGSEQYF